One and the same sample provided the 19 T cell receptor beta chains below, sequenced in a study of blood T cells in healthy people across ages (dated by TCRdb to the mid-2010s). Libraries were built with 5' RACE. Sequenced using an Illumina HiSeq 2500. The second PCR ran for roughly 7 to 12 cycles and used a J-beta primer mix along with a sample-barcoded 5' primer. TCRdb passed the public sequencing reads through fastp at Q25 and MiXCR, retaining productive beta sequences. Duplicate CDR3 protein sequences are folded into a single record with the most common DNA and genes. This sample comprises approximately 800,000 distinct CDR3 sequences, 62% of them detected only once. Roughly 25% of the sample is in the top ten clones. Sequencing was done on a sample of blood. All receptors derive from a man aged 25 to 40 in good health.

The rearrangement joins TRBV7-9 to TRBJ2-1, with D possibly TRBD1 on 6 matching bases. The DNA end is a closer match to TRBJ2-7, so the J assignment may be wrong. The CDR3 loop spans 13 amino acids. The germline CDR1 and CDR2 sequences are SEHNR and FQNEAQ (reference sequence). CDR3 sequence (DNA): TGTGCCAGCAGCTGGGGGCCTCAAGATGAGCAGTACTTC. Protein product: CASSWGPQDEQYF.

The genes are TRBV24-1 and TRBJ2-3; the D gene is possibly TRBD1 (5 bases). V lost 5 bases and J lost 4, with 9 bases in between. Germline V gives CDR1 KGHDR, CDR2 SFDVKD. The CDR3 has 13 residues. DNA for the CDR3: TGTGCCACCAGTGCGCCAGGGTCAGATACGCAGTATTTT. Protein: CATSAPGSDTQYF.

CDR3 coding DNA: TGTGCCAGTAGTACCTCTGGGGGCCAGTACTTC. The encoded protein is CASSTSGGQYF. This chain links TRBV19 with TRBJ2-4; the D gene is possibly TRBD1 (6 bases). The CDR3 sequence is 11 residues long. The germline V and J ends were trimmed by 4 bases and 13 bases, with 11 bases remaining between them. The germline V gene has CDR1 LNHDA and CDR2 SQIVND (reference sequence).

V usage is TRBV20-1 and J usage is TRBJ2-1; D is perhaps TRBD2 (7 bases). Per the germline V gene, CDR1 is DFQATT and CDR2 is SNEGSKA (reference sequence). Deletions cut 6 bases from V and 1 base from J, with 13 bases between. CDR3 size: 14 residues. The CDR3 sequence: CSAQGRGSYNEQFF. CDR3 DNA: TGCAGTGCCCAGGGGAGGGGTTCCTACAATGAGCAGTTCTTC.

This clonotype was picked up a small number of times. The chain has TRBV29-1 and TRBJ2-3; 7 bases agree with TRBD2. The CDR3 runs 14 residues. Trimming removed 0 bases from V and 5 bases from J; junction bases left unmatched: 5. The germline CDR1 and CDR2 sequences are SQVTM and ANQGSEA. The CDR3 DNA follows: TGCAGCGTTGAAGAAGTGCGGGGGAAAGATACGCAGTATTTT. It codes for CSVEEVRGKDTQYF.

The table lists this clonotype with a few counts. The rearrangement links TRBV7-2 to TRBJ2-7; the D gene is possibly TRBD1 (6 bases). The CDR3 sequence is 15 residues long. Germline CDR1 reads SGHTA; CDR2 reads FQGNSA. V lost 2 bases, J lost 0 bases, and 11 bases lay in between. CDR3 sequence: CASSLTRGSSYEQYF. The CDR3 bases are TGTGCCAGCAGCTTAACGAGGGGGAGCTCCTACGAGCAGTACTTC.

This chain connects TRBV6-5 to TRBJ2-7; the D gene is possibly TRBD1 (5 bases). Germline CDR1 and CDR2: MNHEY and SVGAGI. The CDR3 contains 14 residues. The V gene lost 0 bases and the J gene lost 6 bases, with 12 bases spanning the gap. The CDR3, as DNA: TGTGCCAGCAGTTACTCTCAGGGCTGGGGCGAGCAGTACTTC. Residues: CASSYSQGWGEQYF.

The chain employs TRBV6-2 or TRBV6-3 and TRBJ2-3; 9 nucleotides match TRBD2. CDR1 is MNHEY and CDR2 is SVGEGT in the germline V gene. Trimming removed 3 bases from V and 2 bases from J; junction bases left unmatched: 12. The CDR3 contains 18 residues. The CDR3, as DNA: TGTGCCAGCAGTTATGATCGCGGGAGGGCCTGGGACACAGATACGCAGTATTTT. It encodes CASSYDRGRAWDTDTQYF.

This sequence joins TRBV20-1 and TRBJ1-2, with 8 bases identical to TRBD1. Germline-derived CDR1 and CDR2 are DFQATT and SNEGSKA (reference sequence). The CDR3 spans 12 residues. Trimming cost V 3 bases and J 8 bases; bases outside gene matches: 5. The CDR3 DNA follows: TGCAGTGCTAGTGAGACAGGGGACGGCTACACCTTC. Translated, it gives CSASETGDGYTF.

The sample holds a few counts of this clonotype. As DNA, the CDR3 is TGCGCCAGCGGGCAGGAGAACTATGGCTACACCTTC. Residues: CASGQENYGYTF. The V and J genes are TRBV5-1 and TRBJ1-2; no definite D call. The ends were cut back, 7 bases at V and 2 bases at J, with 9 bases in the middle. Per the germline V gene, CDR1 is SGHRS and CDR2 is YFSETQ. The CDR3 consists of 12 residues.

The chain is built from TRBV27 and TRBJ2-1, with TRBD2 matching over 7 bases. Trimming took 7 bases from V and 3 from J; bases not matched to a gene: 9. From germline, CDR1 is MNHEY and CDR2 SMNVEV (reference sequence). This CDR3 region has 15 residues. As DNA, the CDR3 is TGTGCCAGCAATCCAGCGGGGAGATACTACAATGAGCAGTTCTTC. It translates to CASNPAGRYYNEQFF.

The CDR3 sequence is CASSYPRVSKYEQYF. Here the CDR3 DNA reads TGTGCCAGCAGTTACCCAAGGGTCAGCAAATACGAGCAGTACTTC. The rearrangement uses TRBV6-6 and TRBJ2-7; no clear D gene. CDR3 length: 15 residues. With 2 bases removed from V and 4 bases from J, the gap between germline ends came to 15 bases. The germline V gene has CDR1 MNHNY and CDR2 SVGAGI (reference sequence).

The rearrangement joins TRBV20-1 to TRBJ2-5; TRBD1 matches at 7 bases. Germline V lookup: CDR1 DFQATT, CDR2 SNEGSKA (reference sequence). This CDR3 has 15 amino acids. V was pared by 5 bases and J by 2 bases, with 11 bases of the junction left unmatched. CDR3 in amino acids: CSAPSGTDPQETQYF. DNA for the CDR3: TGCAGTGCTCCATCCGGGACAGACCCTCAAGAGACCCAGTACTTC.

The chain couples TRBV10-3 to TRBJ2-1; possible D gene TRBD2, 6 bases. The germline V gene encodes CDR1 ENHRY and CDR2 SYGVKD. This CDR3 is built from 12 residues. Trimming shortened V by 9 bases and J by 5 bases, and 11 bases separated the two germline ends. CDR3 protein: CAIGGDHNEQFF. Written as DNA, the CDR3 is TGTGCCATAGGAGGGGATCACAATGAGCAGTTCTTC.

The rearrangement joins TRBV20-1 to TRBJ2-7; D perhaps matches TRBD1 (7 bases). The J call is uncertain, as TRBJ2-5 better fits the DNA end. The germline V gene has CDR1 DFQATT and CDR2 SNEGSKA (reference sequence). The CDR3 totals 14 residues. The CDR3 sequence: CSARDRQGLETQYF. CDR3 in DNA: TGCAGTGCTAGAGATCGACAGGGACTAGAGACCCAGTACTTC.

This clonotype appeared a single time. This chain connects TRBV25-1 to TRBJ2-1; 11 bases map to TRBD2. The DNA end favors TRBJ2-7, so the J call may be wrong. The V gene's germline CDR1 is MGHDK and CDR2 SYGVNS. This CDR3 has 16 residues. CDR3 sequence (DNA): TGTGCCAGCTCAGCCGGGACTAGCGGCTCCTACAATGAGCAGTACTTC. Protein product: CASSAGTSGSYNEQYF.

The CDR3 sequence: CASSPRGPSTDTQYF. The CDR3 nucleotides are TGTGCCAGCAGCCCTCGGGGACCCAGCACAGATACGCAGTATTTT. The chain links TRBV7-2 to TRBJ2-3; the D gene could be TRBD1 or TRBD2 (5 bases each). This CDR3 region has 15 residues. V was shortened by 5 bases and J by 0 bases, with 12 bases between the two germline ends. Looked up from germline, CDR1 is SGHTA and CDR2 is FQGNSA.

For the CDR3, the DNA is TGCGCCAGCAGTGAGCCGAGAGAGGCGGTGTGTGGCTACACCTTC. Its translation is CASSEPREAVCGYTF. The V call is TRBV10-2, the J call TRBJ1-2; D uncertain. Germline V gene data show CDR1 as WSHSY and CDR2 as SAAADI. This CDR3 is 15 amino acids long. Deletions cut 2 bases from V and 7 bases from J, with 17 bases between.

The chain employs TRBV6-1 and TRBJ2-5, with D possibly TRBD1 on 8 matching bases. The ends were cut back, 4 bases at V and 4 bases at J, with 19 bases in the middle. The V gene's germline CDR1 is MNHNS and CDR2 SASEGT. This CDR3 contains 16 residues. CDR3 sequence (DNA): TGTGCCAGCAGTGCCTCCACAGGGGGGGAGATAGAGACCCAGTACTTC. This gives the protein CASSASTGGEIETQYF.